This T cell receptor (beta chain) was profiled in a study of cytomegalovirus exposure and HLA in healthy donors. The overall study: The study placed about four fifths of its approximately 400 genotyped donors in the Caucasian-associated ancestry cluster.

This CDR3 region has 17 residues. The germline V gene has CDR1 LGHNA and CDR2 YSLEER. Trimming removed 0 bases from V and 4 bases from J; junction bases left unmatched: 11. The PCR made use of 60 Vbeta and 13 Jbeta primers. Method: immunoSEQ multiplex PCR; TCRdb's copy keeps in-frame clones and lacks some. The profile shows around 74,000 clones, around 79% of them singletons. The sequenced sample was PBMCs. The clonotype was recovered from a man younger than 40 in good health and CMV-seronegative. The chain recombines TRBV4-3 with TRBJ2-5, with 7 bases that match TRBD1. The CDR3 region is CASSQEGLGGQAETQYF. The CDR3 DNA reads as TGCGCCAGCAGCCAAGAAGGCCTAGGGGGCCAAGCAGAGACCCAGTACTTC.